This T cell receptor (beta chain) derives from a study of blood T cell repertoires in COVID-19. Overall study context: PBMCs, B-cell-depleted T cells, or T cells were the source of the cDNA or gDNA that made up the material.

V shed 3 bases, J shed 7 bases, and the junction held 9 bases outside the gene matches. Germline V gene lookup returns CDR1 LNHDA and CDR2 SQIVND (reference sequence). CDR3 length: 17 amino acids. Only one count was recorded for this clone. Method: immunoSEQ multiplex PCR; TCRdb's copy keeps in-frame clones and lacks some. In the table there are roughly 290,000 clones, around 89% of which are singletons. The source is a woman aged 60-75 years with acute or convalescent COVID-19. This chain uses TRBV19 with TRBJ2-3, with 14 bases fitting TRBD2. Sequenced sample: peripheral blood. This CDR3 is CASSMGLAGVRGNTQYF. CDR3 DNA: TGTGCCAGTAGTATGGGACTAGCGGGAGTCCGGGGGAATACGCAGTATTTT.